The clone carrying this T cell receptor beta chain was observed at least ten times. What it binds is not known. Each diagnosis drew on symptoms, thyroxine, TRAb, thyroid ultrasound and orbital computed tomography findings. The CDR3 totals 15 residues. Trimming stripped 5 bases from V and 3 bases from J, with 17 bases between. CDR1 and CDR2 from the germline V gene are SEHNR and FQNEAQ (reference sequence). RNA transcripts were the template for amplifying TCR beta CDR3 regions. First-round RT-PCR targeting the TCR CDR3 was performed with the HTBI primer set. TCRdb re-analysed the multiplex PCR reads in MiXCR, keeping a single row per CDR3 protein. The data contain about 380,000 distinct CDR3 sequences, 14% of them singletons. This entry is derived from a study of T cells in Graves' hyperthyroidism and ophthalmopathy. Study-level findings and limits: The model predicted ophthalmopathy a median around seven months before onset.

Sequenced: blood. The source of this sequence is a woman in her twenties or thirties with Graves' ophthalmopathy. This chain links TRBV7-9 with TRBJ2-7; perhaps TRBD2 as D (5 bases). The CDR3 reads CASSKPGVRGYEQYF. The DNA for the CDR3 is TGTGCCAGCAGCAAACCCGGGGTCAGAGGCTACGAGCAGTACTTC.